One and the same sample provided the 14 T cell receptor beta chains below, sequenced in a study of T cell responses to AZD1222 COVID-19 vaccine. TCRdb keeps only in-frame clones here, not all; method: immunoSEQ multiplex PCR. The top ten hold under 2% of the sample, which has around 140,000 clones, approximately 92% seen once. The starting material was peripheral blood, obtained on day 0 of AZD1222 vaccination. These receptors were collected from an adult in good health.

V gene TRBV2 combines with J gene TRBJ1-4; D is unresolved. The CDR3 totals 14 residues. The germline V and J ends were trimmed by 2 bases and 2 bases, with 6 bases remaining between them. Germline assignment: CDR1 SNHLY and CDR2 FYNNEI. The CDR3 sequence is CASSEWGTNEKLFF. The DNA for the CDR3 is TGTGCCAGCAGTGAATGGGGTACTAATGAAAAACTGTTTTTT.

This sequence joins TRBV6-4 and TRBJ2-1; 11 bases line up with TRBD2. Germline V gene data show CDR1 as MRHNA and CDR2 as SNTAGT. The CDR3 sequence is 16 residues long. The ends lost 6 bases at V and 7 bases at J; junction bases unmatched: 11. The CDR3 sequence: CASSPLSGTSGNEQFF. The CDR3 nucleotides read TGTGCCAGCAGCCCCCTCTCCGGGACTAGCGGTAATGAGCAGTTCTTC.

This clone was picked up a small number of times. The J gene is TRBJ2-7, the V gene TRBV14; D gene uncertain. The germline CDR1 and CDR2 sequences are SGHDN and FVKESK. This CDR3 has 17 residues. V lost 2 bases and J lost 7, with 24 bases in between. The CDR3 reads CASSQNKGTKSVGEQYF. For the CDR3, the DNA is TGTGCCAGCAGCCAAAATAAAGGCACTAAGAGCGTTGGGGAGCAGTACTTC.

The rearrangement uses TRBV29-1 and TRBJ1-2, with 9 bases lining up with TRBD1. The CDR3 runs to 12 residues. Germline V gene data show CDR1 as SQVTM and CDR2 as ANQGSEA. J was trimmed by 5 bases and V by 6 bases; bases with no gene match: 4. This CDR3 is CSVVGQGYGYTF. For the CDR3, the DNA is TGCAGCGTCGTGGGACAGGGATATGGCTACACCTTC.

The chain recombines TRBV19 with TRBJ2-2, with a tentative D call TRBD1 (6 bases). CDR1 LNHDA and CDR2 SQIVND come from the germline V gene (reference sequence). The CDR3 is made up of 16 amino acids. V lost 9 bases and J lost 0, with 17 bases in between. CDR3 loop: CASTLRTAANTGELFF. The CDR3 DNA reads as TGTGCCAGCACACTTCGGACAGCAGCGAACACCGGGGAGCTGTTTTTT.

The rearrangement links TRBV18 to TRBJ2-5, with TRBD1 matching over 8 bases. This CDR3 has 14 amino acids. The germline CDR1 and CDR2 sequences are KGHSH and LQKENI. J gave up 3 bases and V 4 bases, and 4 bases lay outside the gene matches. The DNA of the CDR3 is TGTGCCAGCTCACGGACAGGGCTAGAAGAGACCCAGTACTTC. It encodes CASSRTGLEETQYF. The entire variable domain, with the rest obtained from reference TRBV18 and TRBJ2-5, is as follows: NAGVMQNPRHLVRRRGQEARLRCSPMKGHSHVYWYRQLPEEGLKFMVYLQKENIIDESGMPKERFSAEFPKEGPSILRIQQVVRGDSAAYFCASSRTGLEETQYFGPGTRLLVL.

This chain connects TRBV9 to TRBJ1-5; D ambiguous. Trimming removed 0 bases from V and 7 bases from J, with 5 bases in between. The germline CDR1 and CDR2 sequences are SGDLS and YYNGEE. The CDR3 is 12 residues long. CDR3 region: CASSVDGQPQHF. CDR3 nucleotide sequence: TGTGCCAGCAGCGTAGACGGCCAGCCCCAGCATTTT.

The chain recombines TRBV2 with TRBJ2-7; D is ambiguous. This CDR3 comprises 12 residues. Germline V gene data show CDR1 as SNHLY and CDR2 as FYNNEI. Trimming pared 4 bases from V and 3 bases from J, leaving 7 bases between. CDR3 residues: CASSVTNYEQYF. CDR3 bases: TGTGCCAGCAGTGTGACAAACTACGAGCAGTACTTC. The full variable domain, in which reference TRBV2 and TRBJ2-7 provide the parts outside the CDR3, is EPEVTQTPSHQVTQMGQEVILRCVPISNHLYFYWYRQILGQKVEFLVSFYNNEISEKSEIFDDQFSVERPDGSNFTLKIRSTKLEDSAMYFCASSVTNYEQYFGPGTRLTVT.

The V and J genes are TRBV28 and TRBJ2-7; 10 bases match TRBD2. This CDR3 contains 16 residues. The junction had 12 bases not matched to a gene; V was cut back by 4 bases and J by 6 bases. Germline lookup yields CDR1 MDHEN and CDR2 SYDVKM. The CDR3 DNA reads as TGTGCCAGCAGTTCGCTTTCGGTAGCGGGGGGCGGCGAGCAGTACTTC. Protein product: CASSSLSVAGGGEQYF.

This clone has a single count. The chain recombines TRBV7-8 with TRBJ1-3; D unclear. Germline V gives CDR1 SGHVS, CDR2 FQNEAQ. V gave up 2 bases and J gave up 0 bases, with 5 bases separating them. The CDR3 sequence is 14 residues long. CDR3 in amino acids: CASSLMPSGNTIYF. The CDR3 DNA reads TGTGCCAGCAGCTTAATGCCCTCTGGAAACACCATATATTTT.

The V and J genes are TRBV7-2 and TRBJ1-2; 7 positions agree with TRBD1. Germline V gene lookup returns CDR1 SGHTA and CDR2 FQGNSA. The CDR3 consists of 13 residues. J was trimmed by 4 bases and V by 4 bases; bases with no gene match: 3. The DNA for the CDR3 is TGTGCCAGCAGCTCCCAGGGGGTCTATGGCTACACCTTC. Translation: CASSSQGVYGYTF.

This sequence joins TRBV4-2 and TRBJ2-7, with no clear D. CDR3 length equals 16 residues. Germline V gene lookup returns CDR1 LGHNA and CDR2 YNFKEQ. V gave up 0 bases and J gave up 2 bases, with 14 bases separating them. The CDR3 bases are TGTGCCAGCAGCCAAGAGGCCACCACTGGTCCCTACGAGCAGTACTTC. This gives the protein CASSQEATTGPYEQYF.

V usage is TRBV6-5 and J usage is TRBJ2-7; 7 bases agree with TRBD2. This CDR3 region has 15 residues. Losses at the gene ends were 2 bases for V and 0 bases for J; bases not matched to a gene: 4. CDR1 is MNHEY, CDR2 SVGAGI, per germline. Here the CDR3 DNA reads TGTGCCAGCAGTTACGCGGGAGATCGCTCCTACGAGCAGTACTTC. As protein: CASSYAGDRSYEQYF.

The chain uses TRBV7-9 and TRBJ1-6; TRBD1 is a possible D gene (5 bases). The germline V and J ends were trimmed by 1 base and 10 bases, with 14 bases remaining between them. CDR3 length equals 15 residues. In germline, CDR1 is SEHNR, CDR2 FQNEAQ (reference sequence). The CDR3 reads CASSLDGRVYSPLHF. DNA of the CDR3: TGTGCCAGCAGCTTAGACGGCAGGGTTTACTCACCCCTCCACTTT.